Included here is one T cell receptor (beta chain) sequence, with context. Its antigen remains unknown. Between the trimmed V and J ends, which lost 3 bases and 7 bases, there was a span of 12 bases. Looked up from germline, CDR1 is SGHTA and CDR2 is FQGTGA. The CDR3 consists of 13 residues. The data are from a study of cytomegalovirus exposure and HLA in healthy donors. Findings and caveats of the study: Accurate prediction of most subjects' HLA-A and HLA-B alleles from TCR beta sequences was reported.

13 Jbeta primers and 60 Vbeta primers were used for the PCR. TCRdb's copy holds only in-frame clones and misses some; the assay was immunoSEQ multiplex PCR. The repertoire includes 160,000 or so clones, 70% to 80% of them detected once, and roughly 3.5% sits in the top ten. The sample taken for sequencing was PBMCs. The TCR was taken from a man aged 30-40 years in good health and CMV-seropositive. This chain connects TRBV7-3 to TRBJ1-1; possibly TRBD1 for D (6 bases). The CDR3 region is CASSLGGGGEAFF. The CDR3 DNA follows: TGTGCCAGCAGCTTGGGAGGGGGGGGTGAAGCTTTCTTT.